This T cell receptor beta chain derives from a study of T cell changes during pregnancy in multiple sclerosis. Trimming left V 0 bases short and J 5 bases short, with 10 bases between. Looked up from germline, CDR1 is LNHNV and CDR2 is YYDKDF (reference sequence). The CDR3 is 14 residues long. Using immunoSEQ multiplex PCR, the repertoire was profiled, and TCRdb retains in-frame clones only, with some absent. The top ten clones hold approximately 2% of a sample with about 42,000 clones, around 92% of them seen once. This clone appeared a few times. The sequencing here drew on CD4+ T cells from peripheral blood mononuclear cells, taken after pregnancy. This rearrangement joins TRBV15 to TRBJ1-1; D is unresolved. The receptor was isolated from a female donor in good health, enrolled as a control in a pregnancy study. In DNA form, the CDR3 reads TGTGCCACCAGCAGAGATCTCAGAGGGACTGAAGCTTTCTTT. It encodes CATSRDLRGTEAFF.